This T cell receptor (beta chain) derives from a study of blood T cell repertoires in COVID-19. Study as a whole: COVID-19 samples, acute and convalescent, were from the United States, Italy and Spain. T cells, B-cell-depleted T cells, or PBMCs supplied cDNA or gDNA.

As originally analysed: Amplifying reference gene primers gave estimates of nucleated cell counts. This table comes from immunoSEQ multiplex PCR, and its TCRdb copy is limited to in-frame clones, with some not included. The D gene and trimming were derived from the DNA, and the V and J assignments and clone size from that table. The top ten hold roughly 4.5% of the sample, which has 200,000 to 250,000 clones, more than 75% seen once. The CDR3 runs to 15 residues. V lost 5 bases and J lost 7, with 15 bases in between. Germline loops: CDR1 MNHEY, CDR2 SMNVEV (reference sequence). Specimen: peripheral blood. The chain employs TRBV27 and TRBJ1-6, with D maybe TRBD1 (6 bases). The origin of this receptor is a man aged 45 to 65 with acute or convalescent COVID-19. The CDR3: CASSRDLRGNSPLHF. For the CDR3, the DNA is TGTGCCAGCAGTCGGGACCTTAGGGGGAATTCACCCCTCCACTTT.